The source of this T cell receptor beta chain is a study of cytomegalovirus exposure and HLA in healthy donors. This clone has only a few counts. Its specificity is not known. The CDR3 contains 17 residues. Per the germline V gene, CDR1 is MNHEY and CDR2 is SMNVEV (reference sequence). Trimming removed 5 bases at V and 0 bases at J, with 19 bases between. A multiplex PCR was run with 60 Vbeta primers and 13 Jbeta primers. Study processing details: Later work found tens of millions of unique TCR beta chains, with around 10 million shared. Generated by immunoSEQ multiplex PCR, the TCRdb table keeps only in-frame clones and is missing some. V and J calls and clone size are copied from that table; D and trimming were computed from the DNA. Of roughly 150,000 clones listed, 65% to 70% are singletons. The study, taken as a whole, reports: A later analysis found that most CMV-associated TCR beta chains appeared HLA-restricted. The study flagged about 150 TCR beta chains as cytomegalovirus-associated. TCR beta sequences numbering some 17,000 were associated with HLA alleles at 0.05 false discovery rate in a later analysis.

V usage is TRBV27 and J usage is TRBJ1-1; tentative D call: TRBD1 (5 bases). The clonotype originates from a man under 40 in good health and CMV-seropositive. Sequencing input: PBMCs. CDR3 residues: CASSRGVNVLMNTEAFF. The DNA of the CDR3 is TGTGCCAGCAGTAGGGGTGTTAACGTTTTAATGAACACTGAAGCTTTCTTT.